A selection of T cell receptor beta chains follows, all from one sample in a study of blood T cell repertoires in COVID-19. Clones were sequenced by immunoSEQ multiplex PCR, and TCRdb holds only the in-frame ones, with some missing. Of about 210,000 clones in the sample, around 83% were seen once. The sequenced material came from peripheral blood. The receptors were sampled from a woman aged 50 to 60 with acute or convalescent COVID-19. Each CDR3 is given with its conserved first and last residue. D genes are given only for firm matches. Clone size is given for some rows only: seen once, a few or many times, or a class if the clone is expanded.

CASSVGDSHTEAFF,TGTGCCAGCAGCGTAGGGGACAGCCACACTGAAGCTTTCTTT,TRBJ1-1,14,TRBV9,TRBD1,-
CASSLSIDSEQFF,TGCGCCAGCAGCTTGTCCATCGACTCGGAGCAGTTCTTC,TRBJ2-1,13,TRBV5-1,-,-
CASSLEGLREPSEETQYF,TGCGCCAGCAGCTTGGAAGGTCTGCGGGAGCCCTCCGAGGAGACCCAGTACTTC,TRBJ2-5,18,TRBV5-1,TRBD2,-
CASSLEAGSSYNEQFF,TGTGCCAGCAGCCTAGAAGCCGGGAGCTCCTACAATGAGCAGTTCTTC,TRBJ2-1,16,TRBV7-6,-,-
CASSSQTGEDTQYF,TGTGCCAGCAGCTCCCAAACAGGGGAAGATACGCAGTATTTT,TRBJ2-3,14,TRBV11-2,TRBD1,few
CASSQANGRAVHNEQFF,TGCGCCAGCAGCCAAGCGAACGGGAGGGCCGTCCACAATGAGCAGTTCTTC,TRBJ2-1,17,TRBV4-1,TRBD2,-
CASSLRTGTIGTDTQYF,TGTGCCAGCAGTTTAAGGACCGGGACAATAGGCACAGATACGCAGTATTTT,TRBJ2-3,17,TRBV28,-,-
CASSQQSEQETQYF,TGTGCCAGCAGCCAACAAAGCGAACAAGAGACCCAGTACTTC,TRBJ2-5,14,TRBV16,-,once
CASRGGRGETQYF,TGTGCCAGCAGGGGCGGGAGGGGGGAGACCCAGTACTTC,TRBJ2-5,13,TRBV28,TRBD2,once
CASSSKVAGTDTQYF,TGTGCCAGCAGCTCGAAGGTAGCGGGAACAGATACGCAGTATTTT,TRBJ2-3,15,TRBV9,TRBD2,-
CASSTNLGTGIETQYF,TGTGCCAGTAGTACAAACCTCGGGACAGGGATAGAGACCCAGTACTTC,TRBJ2-5,16,TRBV19,TRBD1,-
CASSIRTSGIYNEQFF,TGTGCCAGTAGTATCCGGACTAGCGGGATCTACAATGAGCAGTTCTTC,TRBJ2-1,16,TRBV19,TRBD2,-
CASSPDSPYEQYF,TGTGCCAGCAGCCCGGACTCGCCCTACGAGCAGTACTTC,TRBJ2-7,13,TRBV9,-,-
CASSPFTSGRKSDTQYF,TGTGCCAGCTCACCATTTACTAGCGGGAGGAAGTCGGATACGCAGTATTTT,TRBJ2-3,17,TRBV18,TRBD2,-
CASERRSNTGELFF,TGTGCCAGTGAGCGGAGATCGAACACCGGGGAGCTGTTTTTT,TRBJ2-2,14,TRBV7-3,-,-
CASSRRGANRYEQYF,TGTGCCAGCAGCCGCCGGGGGGCAAATAGATACGAGCAGTACTTC,TRBJ2-7,15,TRBV3-1/TRBV3-2,-,-
CASRPAGTGGSGYTF,TGTGCCAGCAGACCTGCCGGGACAGGGGGCTCTGGCTACACCTTC,TRBJ1-2,15,TRBV6-5,TRBD1,-
CASSLGRVNTEAFF,TGTGCCAGCAGCTTAGGCAGGGTGAACACTGAAGCTTTCTTT,TRBJ1-1,14,TRBV11-2,-,-
CASSGTGGETQYF,TGTGCCAGCAGCGGGACAGGGGGAGAGACCCAGTACTTC,TRBJ2-5,13,TRBV7-2,TRBD1,-
CASGAGVSGANVLTF,TGTGCCAGCGGGGCGGGAGTATCTGGGGCCAACGTCCTGACTTTC,TRBJ2-6,15,TRBV28,TRBD2,-
CASSDPDSPYEQYF,TGTGCCAGCAGCGACCCAGACAGTCCCTACGAGCAGTACTTC,TRBJ2-7,14,TRBV7-9,-,-
CASSPRESGRAGDNEQFF,TGCGCCAGCAGCCCCCGTGAGAGCGGGAGGGCCGGTGACAATGAGCAGTTCTTC,TRBJ2-1,18,TRBV5-1,TRBD2,-
CASSPLGNTIYF,TGTGCCAGCAGTCCCCTGGGAAACACCATATATTTT,TRBJ1-3,12,TRBV28,-,-
CASSLDRGEQFF,TGCGCCAGCAGCCTCGACAGGGGAGAGCAGTTCTTC,TRBJ2-1,12,TRBV5-1,TRBD1,-
CASSQLANEQFF,TGTGCCAGCAGTCAACTAGCGAATGAGCAGTTCTTC,TRBJ2-1,12,TRBV28,TRBD2,-
CSPRSGSGYTF,TGCAGCCCACGGTCGGGTTCTGGCTACACCTTC,TRBJ1-2,11,TRBV20-1,-,-
CASIDTDTQYF,TGTGCCAGTATAGACACAGATACGCAGTATTTT,TRBJ2-3,11,TRBV6-4,-,once
CASSQGLATYNEQFF,TGTGCCAGCAGCCAAGGACTAGCGACCTACAATGAGCAGTTCTTC,TRBJ2-1,15,TRBV3-1/TRBV3-2,TRBD2,-
CSASPLGEQFF,TGCAGTGCTAGCCCCCTCGGTGAGCAGTTCTTC,TRBJ2-1,11,TRBV20-1,-,-
CASSQRTGGSGANVLTF,TGTGCCAGCAGCCAAAGGACAGGAGGGTCTGGGGCCAACGTCCTGACTTTC,TRBJ2-6,17,TRBV3-1/TRBV3-2,-,once
CASSPVTKPGSNQPQHF,TGTGCCAGCAGCCCCGTTACGAAACCGGGGAGCAATCAGCCCCAGCATTTT,TRBJ1-5,17,TRBV2,-,-
CASNPLRISMNTEAFF,TGTGCCAGCAACCCCTTGCGCATTTCCATGAACACTGAAGCTTTCTTT,TRBJ1-1,16,TRBV9,-,-
CASSLAPRGEAFF,TGTGCCAGCAGCTTAGCCCCCCGAGGTGAAGCTTTCTTT,TRBJ1-1,13,TRBV7-9,-,-
CASSPSRDRVFLNYGYTF,TGTGCCAGTAGTCCGAGCCGGGACAGGGTATTTCTTAACTATGGCTACACCTTC,TRBJ1-2,18,TRBV19,TRBD1,-
CASSLGGPGVPEQFF,TGTGCCAGCAGCTTAGGTGGCCCAGGGGTACCTGAGCAGTTCTTC,TRBJ2-1,15,TRBV7-2,-,-
CASSFYRSSYEQYF,TGTGCCAGCAGTTTTTATCGGAGCTCCTACGAGCAGTACTTC,TRBJ2-7,14,TRBV27,-,-
CASSRYSGANVLTF,TGTGCCAGCAGCCGTTACTCTGGGGCCAACGTCCTGACTTTC,TRBJ2-6,14,TRBV27,-,-
CASRGRRGSTGELFF,TGTGCCAGTAGGGGACGGCGGGGGAGCACCGGGGAGCTGTTTTTT,TRBJ2-2,15,TRBV19,TRBD2,once
CAISESWELYEQYF,TGTGCCATCAGTGAGTCGTGGGAGCTATACGAGCAGTACTTC,TRBJ2-7,14,TRBV10-3,-,-
CASSLGWADTQYF,TGCGCCAGCAGCTTGGGGTGGGCGGATACGCAGTATTTT,TRBJ2-3,13,TRBV5-1,-,-
CASSLGQGFGYTF,TGCGCCAGCAGCTTGGGGCAGGGGTTTGGCTACACCTTC,TRBJ1-2,13,TRBV5-1,-,-
CASSPGPGNEQYF,TGTGCCAGCAGCCCTGGGCCGGGGAACGAGCAGTACTTC,TRBJ2-7,13,TRBV5-5,-,-
CASSLGFHYEQYF,TGTGCCAGCAGCTTGGGCTTCCACTACGAGCAGTACTTC,TRBJ2-7,13,TRBV11-3,-,-
CASSWIPGQGLKLFF,TGTGCCAGCAGCTGGATCCCGGGACAGGGGTTAAAACTGTTTTTT,TRBJ1-4,15,TRBV5-5,TRBD1,once
CAGGQGEGYGYTF,TGTGCCGGCGGACAGGGGGAAGGCTATGGCTACACCTTC,TRBJ1-2,13,TRBV5-4,TRBD1,-
CASSLGGLDYFNEQFF,TGTGCCAGCAGCTTGGGGGGACTAGATTATTTCAATGAGCAGTTCTTC,TRBJ2-1,16,TRBV11-1,TRBD2,-
CASSYSTAVSDGEQFF,TGTGCCAGCAGTTACTCGACTGCTGTAAGTGACGGTGAGCAGTTCTTC,TRBJ2-1,16,TRBV6-5,-,-
CASIVGHTGAPNYGYTF,TGTGCCAGTATTGTCGGTCACACAGGGGCTCCTAACTATGGCTACACCTTC,TRBJ1-2,17,TRBV19,TRBD1,-
CASSEGGQLYAQHF,TGTGCCAGCAGTGAAGGGGGACAGCTCTATGCCCAGCATTTT,TRBJ1-5,14,TRBV6-1,TRBD1,-
CASSQSGLNTGELFF,TGCGCCAGCAGTCAGAGCGGGTTGAACACCGGGGAGCTGTTTTTT,TRBJ2-2,15,TRBV10-2,-,-
CASSLWVDTTQYF,TGTGCCAGCAGCTTGTGGGTGGACACAACGCAGTATTTT,TRBJ2-3,13,TRBV5-5,-,-
CASRDRVNEQYF,TGTGCCAGCCGGGACAGAGTTAATGAGCAGTACTTC,TRBJ2-7,12,TRBV28,TRBD1,-
CASSSGLVGGEQFF,TGCGCCAGCAGCTCGGGACTAGTGGGGGGTGAGCAGTTCTTC,TRBJ2-1,14,TRBV5-1,TRBD2,few
CASSLDKEEGMDGYTF,TGTGCCAGCAGCTTGGATAAGGAAGAGGGCATGGATGGCTACACCTTC,TRBJ1-2,16,TRBV7-2,-,once
CASSIWSSYEQYF,TGTGCCAGTAGTATATGGAGCTCCTACGAGCAGTACTTC,TRBJ2-7,13,TRBV19,-,few
CASSLFLAGGAVEQFF,TGTGCCAGCAGCTTATTCCTAGCGGGAGGGGCGGTTGAGCAGTTCTTC,TRBJ2-1,16,TRBV11-3,TRBD2,-
CSARRSGEAFF,TGCAGTGCTAGGAGATCCGGTGAAGCTTTCTTT,TRBJ1-1,11,TRBV20-1,-,-
CASSLLGTGSDEQYF,TGTGCCAGCAGCCTACTCGGGACAGGATCCGACGAGCAGTACTTC,TRBJ2-7,15,TRBV28,TRBD1,-
CATRVGDRGGEQYF,TGTGCCACACGGGTCGGGGACAGGGGGGGGGAGCAGTACTTC,TRBJ2-7,14,TRBV6-5,TRBD1,-